This T cell receptor beta chain was documented in a study of spatial heterogeneity in lung cancer. About the research overall: Beta-chain sequences consistently outnumbered alpha-chain sequences in detection.

A single record per CDR3 protein comes from TCRdb applying MiXCR to the 5' RACE reads. This sample has about 52,000 distinct CDR3 sequences, with roughly 7% found just once. This clonotype came up many times. As to time point: blood at routine non-recurrence follow-up after resection. Whole RNA was taken from tumor, nontumor lung or frozen PBMC; it was then sequenced unsorted. The clonotype comes from a female donor with early-stage non-small cell lung cancer. Sequencing was performed on PBMCs, taken at follow-up.

This CDR3 is CGGGGPGTDTQYF. The CDR3 bases are TGCGGGGGCGGGGGGCCCGGCACAGATACGCAGTATTTT. This rearrangement joins TRBV20-1 to TRBJ2-3; 8 bases agree with TRBD2. The CDR3 has 13 residues. The germline V gene encodes CDR1 DFQATT and CDR2 SNEGSKA (reference sequence).